The rows below give T cell receptor beta chains drawn from one sample of a study of control samples from healthy donors and cancer patients. The protocol was immunoSEQ multiplex PCR, while the TCRdb copy is restricted to in-frame clones and leaves out a portion. The table lists about 85,000 clones, roughly 89% of them singletons. Sequencing input: blood. All receptors derive from a man between 45 and 60 years old in good health. CDR3s include the opening cysteine and the closing phenylalanine or tryptophan. Fields, in order: clone size, V gene, J gene, D gene, CDR3 DNA, CDR3 protein. D genes are given only for firm matches. The size entry is marked missing in some rows and otherwise reads once, few, many or a size class.

size: NA; V: TRBV5-6; J: TRBJ2-7; D: NA; DNA: TGTGCCAGCAGCTTGCCGGGGGTCTACGAGCAGTACTTC; CDR3: CASSLPGVYEQYF
size: NA; V: TRBV21-1; J: TRBJ1-5; D: NA; DNA: TGTGCCAGCAGCGATTGGGACAGCAGGTATAGCAATCAGCCCCAGCATTTT; CDR3: CASSDWDSRYSNQPQHF
size: once; V: TRBV18; J: TRBJ2-6; D: NA; DNA: TGTGCCAGCTCACCACCAGGGCGATCTGGGGCCAACGTCCTGACTTTC; CDR3: CASSPPGRSGANVLTF
size: few; V: TRBV2; J: TRBJ2-1; D: TRBD2; DNA: TGTGCCAGCACTAGCGGGGGGGCGATTAGTGAGCAGTTCTTC; CDR3: CASTSGGAISEQFF
size: once; V: TRBV20-1; J: TRBJ1-5; D: NA; DNA: TGCAGTGCTAGTGGGCACAATCAGCCCCAGCATTTT; CDR3: CSASGHNQPQHF
size: NA; V: TRBV6-2/TRBV6-3; J: TRBJ1-5; D: TRBD1; DNA: TGTGCCAGCAGTAGGACAGGGAACGGCCAGCCCCAGCATTTT; CDR3: CASSRTGNGQPQHF
size: NA; V: TRBV5-6; J: TRBJ1-5; D: TRBD1; DNA: TGTGCCAGCAGCTTGGGGGTAAGGACAGGGGCGGTCAATCAGCCCCAGCATTTT; CDR3: CASSLGVRTGAVNQPQHF
size: NA; V: TRBV7-9; J: TRBJ2-1; D: NA; DNA: TGTGCCAGCAGCCCGGCCTCTTTGGCCCTTAACAATGAGCAGTTCTTC; CDR3: CASSPASLALNNEQFF
size: NA; V: TRBV11-2; J: TRBJ2-1; D: NA; DNA: TGTGCCAGCAGCCCCCAGGGGTACAATGAGCAGTTCTTC; CDR3: CASSPQGYNEQFF
size: NA; V: TRBV7-9; J: TRBJ1-2; D: NA; DNA: TGTGCCAGCAGCTTAGCCGGGACCGAGTTTCCAGAGGGCTACACCTTC; CDR3: CASSLAGTEFPEGYTF
size: NA; V: TRBV6-4; J: TRBJ2-3; D: TRBD1; DNA: TGTGCCAGCAGTGAAGGGGGGACAGGAACCACAGATACGCAGTATTTT; CDR3: CASSEGGTGTTDTQYF
size: NA; V: TRBV14; J: TRBJ2-4; D: TRBD1; DNA: TGTGCCAGCAGCCAAGAGTTCGGGACAGGGGGCCTGACCAAAAACATTCAGTACTTC; CDR3: CASSQEFGTGGLTKNIQYF
size: NA; V: TRBV18; J: TRBJ1-1; D: NA; DNA: TGTGCCAGCTCGCCTTCCGGACGGATGAACACTGAAGCCTTCTTT; CDR3: CASSPSGRMNTEAFF
size: NA; V: TRBV19; J: TRBJ2-7; D: NA; DNA: TGTGCCAGTAGTATAGACAGCTCCTACGAGCAGTACTTC; CDR3: CASSIDSSYEQYF
size: few; V: TRBV27; J: TRBJ2-7; D: NA; DNA: TGTGCCAGCAGCCGAGACGCTTCAGGCGAGCAGTACTTC; CDR3: CASSRDASGEQYF
size: NA; V: TRBV7-9; J: TRBJ2-1; D: TRBD2; DNA: TGTGCCAGCAGCTTAGCACTAGCGAATGAGCAGTTCTTC; CDR3: CASSLALANEQFF
size: NA; V: TRBV27; J: TRBJ2-2; D: NA; DNA: TGTGCCAGCAGTTTAGGAGGCCCAGGGGCCGGGGAGCTGTTTTTT; CDR3: CASSLGGPGAGELFF
size: few; V: TRBV29-1; J: TRBJ2-5; D: TRBD1; DNA: TGCAGCGTTGAGGGGACAGGGAAAGAGACCCAGTACTTC; CDR3: CSVEGTGKETQYF
size: NA; V: TRBV5-6; J: TRBJ2-4; D: NA; DNA: TGTGCCAGCAGCTTGGGCAGGGGAGCCAAAAACATTCAGTACTTC; CDR3: CASSLGRGAKNIQYF
size: NA; V: TRBV12-3/TRBV12-4; J: TRBJ1-1; D: TRBD1; DNA: TGTGCCAGCAGTCCCGGGACAGGGGGAGGAGCTTTCTTT; CDR3: CASSPGTGGGAFF
size: NA; V: TRBV7-8; J: TRBJ1-2; D: NA; DNA: TGTGCCAGCAGCTTAGGAGGGAGAAGGAATGGCTACACCTTC; CDR3: CASSLGGRRNGYTF
size: NA; V: TRBV5-1; J: TRBJ2-3; D: TRBD2; DNA: TGCGCCAGCAGCTCGGGGGGGCGTACAGATACGCAGTATTTT; CDR3: CASSSGGRTDTQYF
size: NA; V: TRBV4-1; J: TRBJ2-5; D: TRBD1; DNA: TGCGCCAGCAGCCAAGTTGACAGGGCAGAGACCCAGTACTTC; CDR3: CASSQVDRAETQYF
size: few; V: TRBV5-5; J: TRBJ1-4; D: NA; DNA: TGTGCCAGCAGCTTGGACCTTAATGAAAAACTGTTTTTT; CDR3: CASSLDLNEKLFF
size: NA; V: TRBV29-1; J: TRBJ1-3; D: NA; DNA: TGCAGCGTTGGCGACAGTATCTCTGGAAACACCATATATTTT; CDR3: CSVGDSISGNTIYF
size: NA; V: TRBV11-2; J: TRBJ2-3; D: TRBD2; DNA: TGTGCCAGCAGCTCAGGGACTAGGGGGTCAGATACGCAGTATTTT; CDR3: CASSSGTRGSDTQYF
size: NA; V: TRBV5-6; J: TRBJ2-3; D: NA; DNA: TGTGCCAGCAGCTGGGGTGGCAGGGGAGACGATACGCAGTATTTT; CDR3: CASSWGGRGDDTQYF
size: NA; V: TRBV30; J: TRBJ1-1; D: NA; DNA: TGTGCCTGGAGAGGACGGGGGAACACTGAAGCTTTCTTT; CDR3: CAWRGRGNTEAFF
size: NA; V: TRBV11-3; J: TRBJ2-1; D: TRBD1; DNA: TGTGCCAGCAGCTCACGAACTAACAGGGGGCTAAATAATGAGCAGTTCTTC; CDR3: CASSSRTNRGLNNEQFF
size: once; V: TRBV12-3/TRBV12-4; J: TRBJ2-7; D: NA; DNA: TGTGCCAGCAGTTTTGGGTTCTACGAGCAGTACTTC; CDR3: CASSFGFYEQYF
size: NA; V: TRBV27; J: TRBJ1-1; D: NA; DNA: TGTGCCAGCAGAATCCAGGGAGGGGCTGAAGCTTTCTTT; CDR3: CASRIQGGAEAFF
size: NA; V: TRBV4-1; J: TRBJ2-1; D: NA; DNA: TGCGCCAGCAGCCAAGTCGGAGGCCATGAGCAGTTCTTC; CDR3: CASSQVGGHEQFF
size: NA; V: TRBV6-5; J: TRBJ2-2; D: TRBD1; DNA: TGTGCCAGCCTGACAGGGGCGGGCACCGGGGAGCTGTTTTTT; CDR3: CASLTGAGTGELFF